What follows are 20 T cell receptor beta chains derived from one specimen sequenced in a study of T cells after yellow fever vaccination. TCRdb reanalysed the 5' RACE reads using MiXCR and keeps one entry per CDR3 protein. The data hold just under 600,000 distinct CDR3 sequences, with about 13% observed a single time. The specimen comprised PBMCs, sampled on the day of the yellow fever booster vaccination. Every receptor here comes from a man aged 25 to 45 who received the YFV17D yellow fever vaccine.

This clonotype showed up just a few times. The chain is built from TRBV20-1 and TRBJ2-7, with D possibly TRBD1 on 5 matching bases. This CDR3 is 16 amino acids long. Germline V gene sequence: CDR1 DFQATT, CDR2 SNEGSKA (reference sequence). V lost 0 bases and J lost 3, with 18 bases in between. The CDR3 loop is CSAREATAARLYEQYF. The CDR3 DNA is TGCAGTGCTAGAGAGGCGACAGCCGCCCGACTCTACGAGCAGTACTTC.

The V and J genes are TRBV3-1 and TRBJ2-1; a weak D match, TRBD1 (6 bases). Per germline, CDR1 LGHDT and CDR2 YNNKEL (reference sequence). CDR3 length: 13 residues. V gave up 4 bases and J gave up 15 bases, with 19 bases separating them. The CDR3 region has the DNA TGTGCCAGCAGCCTTAATGACAGGACGAGGGGGTTCTTC. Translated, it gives CASSLNDRTRGFF.

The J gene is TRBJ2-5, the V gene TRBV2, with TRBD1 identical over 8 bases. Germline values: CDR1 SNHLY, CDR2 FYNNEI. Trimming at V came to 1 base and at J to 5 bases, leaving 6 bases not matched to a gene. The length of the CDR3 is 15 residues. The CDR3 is CASSEEDRDLETQYF. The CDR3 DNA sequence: TGTGCCAGCAGTGAAGAGGACAGGGATTTGGAGACCCAGTACTTC.

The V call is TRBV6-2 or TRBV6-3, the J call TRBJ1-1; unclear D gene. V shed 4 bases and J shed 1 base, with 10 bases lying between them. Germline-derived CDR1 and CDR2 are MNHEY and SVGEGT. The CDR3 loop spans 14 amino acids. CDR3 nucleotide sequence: TGTGCCAGCAGTTCCACCACTCCGAACACTGAAGCTTTCTTT. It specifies CASSSTTPNTEAFF.

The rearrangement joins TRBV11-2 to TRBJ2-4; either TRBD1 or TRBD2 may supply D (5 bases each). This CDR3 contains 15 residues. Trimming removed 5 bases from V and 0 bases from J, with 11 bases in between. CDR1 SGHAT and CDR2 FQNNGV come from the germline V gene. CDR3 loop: CASSGDGIAKNIQYF. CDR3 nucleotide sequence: TGTGCCAGCAGCGGGGACGGAATAGCCAAAAACATTCAGTACTTC.

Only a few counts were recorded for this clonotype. Written as DNA, the CDR3 is TGTGCCAGCAGCCCGCCGGCGACAGCCGGAAAAGAGACCCAGTACTTC. Translation gives CASSPPATAGKETQYF. The chain joins TRBV12-3 or TRBV12-4 to TRBJ2-5; tentative D call: TRBD1 (5 bases). There are 16 residues in the CDR3. V lost 6 bases and J 3 bases, leaving 20 bases between the germline ends.

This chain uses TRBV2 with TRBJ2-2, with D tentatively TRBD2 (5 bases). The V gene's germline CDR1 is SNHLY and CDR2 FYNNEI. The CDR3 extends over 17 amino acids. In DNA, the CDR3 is TGTACCTTCTGTTTGACTCTATTAGGGAGCCACACCGGGGAGCTGTTTTTT. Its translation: CTFCLTLLGSHTGELFF.

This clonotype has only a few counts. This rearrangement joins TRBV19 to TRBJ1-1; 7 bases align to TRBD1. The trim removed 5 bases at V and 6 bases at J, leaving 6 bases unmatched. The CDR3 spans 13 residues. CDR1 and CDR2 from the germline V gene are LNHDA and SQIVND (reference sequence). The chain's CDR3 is CASSATGLPEAFF. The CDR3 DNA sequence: TGTGCCAGTAGTGCGACAGGGTTGCCTGAAGCTTTCTTT.

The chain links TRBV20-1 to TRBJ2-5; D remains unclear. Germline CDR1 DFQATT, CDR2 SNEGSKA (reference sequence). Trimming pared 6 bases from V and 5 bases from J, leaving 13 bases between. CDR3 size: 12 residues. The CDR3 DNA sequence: TGCAGTGCCTGCTTAACGCTCGAGACCCAGTACTTC. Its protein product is CSACLTLETQYF.

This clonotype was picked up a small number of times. CDR3 in DNA: TGCAGTACCCTCTCCGGACAGGGGTACAATGAGCAGTTCTTC. It yields the protein CSTLSGQGYNEQFF. The chain combines TRBV20-1 with TRBJ2-1, with 9 bases matching TRBD1. V lost 8 bases and J lost 4; bases outside the gene matches: 9. Per germline, CDR1 DFQATT and CDR2 SNEGSKA (reference sequence). CDR3 length equals 14 residues.

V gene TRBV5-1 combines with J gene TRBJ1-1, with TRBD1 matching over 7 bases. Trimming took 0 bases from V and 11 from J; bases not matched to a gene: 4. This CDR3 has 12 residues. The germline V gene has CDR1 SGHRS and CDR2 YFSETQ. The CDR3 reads CASSLVGQPAFF. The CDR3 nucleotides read TGCGCCAGCAGCTTGGTGGGACAGCCGGCTTTCTTT.

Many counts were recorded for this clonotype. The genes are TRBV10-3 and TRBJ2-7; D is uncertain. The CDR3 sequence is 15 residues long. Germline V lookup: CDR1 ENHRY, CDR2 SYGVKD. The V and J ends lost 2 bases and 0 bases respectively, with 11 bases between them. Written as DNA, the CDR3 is TGTGCCATCAGTGAGAGTCCGGGCCGCTCCTACGAGCAGTACTTC. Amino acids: CAISESPGRSYEQYF.

The CDR3 DNA reads as TGCGCCAGCAGCTGGGCGGGACAGGGGACGGGCAATGAGCAGTTCTTC. Translated: CASSWAGQGTGNEQFF. The chain joins TRBV5-1 to TRBJ2-1; 10 bases agree with TRBD1. CDR1 and CDR2 from the germline V gene are SGHRS and YFSETQ. The CDR3 is 16 amino acids. After removal of 3 bases from V and 6 bases from J, the junction contained 9 bases not matched to a gene. Complete variable domain (other parts from reference TRBV5-1 and TRBJ2-1): KAGVTQTPRYLIKTRGQQVTLSCSPISGHRSVSWYQQTPGQGLQFLFEYFSETQRNKGNFPGRFSGRQFSNSRSEMNVSTLELGDSALYLCASSWAGQGTGNEQFFGPGTRLTVL.

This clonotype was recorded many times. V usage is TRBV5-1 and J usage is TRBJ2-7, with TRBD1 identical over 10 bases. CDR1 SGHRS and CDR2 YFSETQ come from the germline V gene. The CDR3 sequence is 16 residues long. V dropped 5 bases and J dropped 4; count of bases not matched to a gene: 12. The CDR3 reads CASRDASGTGAYEQYF. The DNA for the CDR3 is TGCGCCAGCAGGGATGCATCCGGGACAGGGGCGTACGAGCAGTACTTC.

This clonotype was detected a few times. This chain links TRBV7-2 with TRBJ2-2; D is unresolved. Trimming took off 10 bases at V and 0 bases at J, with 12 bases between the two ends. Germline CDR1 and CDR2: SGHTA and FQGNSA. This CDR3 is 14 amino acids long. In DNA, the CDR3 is TGTGCCACCCGACGAGGAACGAACACCGGGGAGCTGTTTTTT. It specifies CATRRGTNTGELFF. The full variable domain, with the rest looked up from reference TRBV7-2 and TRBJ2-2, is GAGVSQSPSNKVTEKGKDVELRCDPISGHTALYWYRQSLGQGLEFLIYFQGNSAPDKSGLPSDRFSAERTGGSVSTLTIQRTQQEDSAVYLCATRRGTNTGELFFGEGSRLTVL.

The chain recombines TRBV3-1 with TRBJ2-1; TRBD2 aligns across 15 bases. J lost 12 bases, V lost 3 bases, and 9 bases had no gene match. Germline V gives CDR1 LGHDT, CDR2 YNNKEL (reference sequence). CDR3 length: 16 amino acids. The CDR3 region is CASSQVGTSGRFGQFF. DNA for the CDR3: TGTGCCAGCAGCCAGGTCGGGACTAGCGGGAGGTTCGGGCAGTTCTTC.

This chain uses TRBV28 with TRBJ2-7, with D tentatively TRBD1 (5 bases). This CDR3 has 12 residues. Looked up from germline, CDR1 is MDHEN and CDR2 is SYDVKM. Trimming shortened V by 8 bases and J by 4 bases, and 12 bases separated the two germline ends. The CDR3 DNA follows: TGTGCCAGCGGCAGGGAAGGGTACGAGCAGTACTTC. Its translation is CASGREGYEQYF.

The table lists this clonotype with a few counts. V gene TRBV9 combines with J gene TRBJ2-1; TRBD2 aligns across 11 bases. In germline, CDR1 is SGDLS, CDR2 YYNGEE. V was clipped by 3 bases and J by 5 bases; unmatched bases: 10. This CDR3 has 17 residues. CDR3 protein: CASSADGGLAEHNEQFF. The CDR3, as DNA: TGTGCCAGCAGCGCGGACGGGGGACTAGCGGAGCACAATGAGCAGTTCTTC.

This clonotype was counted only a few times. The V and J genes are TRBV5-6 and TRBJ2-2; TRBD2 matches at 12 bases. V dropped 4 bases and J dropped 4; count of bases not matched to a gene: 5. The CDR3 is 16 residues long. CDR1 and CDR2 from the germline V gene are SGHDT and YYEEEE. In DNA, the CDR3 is TGTGCCAGCAGCCCTAGGGGACTAGCGGGCACCGGGGAGCTGTTTTTT. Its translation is CASSPRGLAGTGELFF.

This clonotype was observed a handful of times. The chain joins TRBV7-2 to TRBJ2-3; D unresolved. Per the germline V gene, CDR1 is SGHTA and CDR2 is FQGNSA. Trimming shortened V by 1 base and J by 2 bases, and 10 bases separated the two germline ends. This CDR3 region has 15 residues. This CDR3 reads CASSLGWGNTDTQYF. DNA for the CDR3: TGTGCCAGCAGCTTAGGGTGGGGAAACACAGATACGCAGTATTTT.